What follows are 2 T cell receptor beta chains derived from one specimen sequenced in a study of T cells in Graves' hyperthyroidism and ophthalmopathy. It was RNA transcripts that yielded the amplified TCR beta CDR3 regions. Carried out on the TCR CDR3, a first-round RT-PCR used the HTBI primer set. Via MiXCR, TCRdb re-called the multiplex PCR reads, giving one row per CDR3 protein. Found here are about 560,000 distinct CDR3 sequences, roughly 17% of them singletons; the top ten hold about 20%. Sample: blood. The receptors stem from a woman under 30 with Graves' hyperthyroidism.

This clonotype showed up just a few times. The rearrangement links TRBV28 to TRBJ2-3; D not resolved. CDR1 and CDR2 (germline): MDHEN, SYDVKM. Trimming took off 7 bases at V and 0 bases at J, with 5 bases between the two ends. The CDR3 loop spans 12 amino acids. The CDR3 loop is CASKLSTDTQYF. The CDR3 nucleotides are TGTGCCAGCAAACTTAGCACAGATACGCAGTATTTT. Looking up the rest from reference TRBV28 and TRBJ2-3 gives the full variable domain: DVKVTQSSRYLVKRTGEKVFLECVQDMDHENMFWYRQDPGLGLRLIYFSYDVKMKEKGDIPEGYSVSREKKERFSLILESASTNQTSMYLCASKLSTDTQYFGPGTRLTVL.

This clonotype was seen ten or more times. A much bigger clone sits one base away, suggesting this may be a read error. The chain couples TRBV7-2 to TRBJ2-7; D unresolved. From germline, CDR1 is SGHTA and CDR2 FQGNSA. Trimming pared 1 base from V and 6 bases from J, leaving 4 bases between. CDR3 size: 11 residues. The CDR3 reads CASSLVAEQYF. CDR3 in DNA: TGTGCCAGCAGCTTAGTGGCCGAGCAGTACTTC.